The present entry profiles one TCR beta chain with its context. CDR3 length: 15 amino acids. Per the germline V gene, CDR1 is SGHTA and CDR2 is FQGNSA. Trimming removed 1 base from V and 3 bases from J; junction bases left unmatched: 6. This entry comes from a study of cytomegalovirus exposure and HLA in healthy donors. Clones were sequenced by immunoSEQ multiplex PCR, and TCRdb holds only the in-frame ones, with some missing. The sample gives about 200,000 clones, approximately 80% of which show up once; 13% is in the top ten. Sample: PBMCs. This chain links TRBV7-2 with TRBJ2-7; 7 nucleotides agree with TRBD2. The source is a woman in her thirties in good health and CMV-seropositive. CDR3 nucleotides: TGTGCCAGCAGCTTAGACGGGACTACCAACTACGAGCAGTACTTC. This gives the protein CASSLDGTTNYEQYF. The full variable domain, with the rest looked up from reference TRBV7-2 and TRBJ2-7, is GAGVSQSPSNKVTEKGKDVELRCDPISGHTALYWYRQSLGQGLEFLIYFQGNSAPDKSGLPSDRFSAERTGGSVSTLTIQRTQQEDSAVYLCASSLDGTTNYEQYFGPGTRLTVT.